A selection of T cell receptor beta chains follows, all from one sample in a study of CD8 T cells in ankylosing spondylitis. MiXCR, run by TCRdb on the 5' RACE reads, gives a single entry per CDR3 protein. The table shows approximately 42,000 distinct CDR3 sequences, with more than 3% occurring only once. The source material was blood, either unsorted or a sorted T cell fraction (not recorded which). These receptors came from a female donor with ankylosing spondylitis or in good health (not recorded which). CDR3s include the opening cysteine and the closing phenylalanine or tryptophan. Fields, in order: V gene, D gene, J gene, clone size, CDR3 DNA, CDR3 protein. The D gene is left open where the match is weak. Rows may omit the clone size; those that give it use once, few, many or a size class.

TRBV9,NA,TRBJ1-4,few,TGTGCCAGCAGCCCAACCAGGGGTTCGCAAAAACTGTTTTTT,CASSPTRGSQKLFF
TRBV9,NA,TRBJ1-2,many,TGTGCCAGCAGCGTAGGGGGAGGGAACCTTAACTATGGCTACACCTTC,CASSVGGGNLNYGYTF
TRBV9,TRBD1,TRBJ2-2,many,TGTGCCAGCAGCGTTACCGGGACAGGGACCGGGGAGCTGTTTTTT,CASSVTGTGTGELFF
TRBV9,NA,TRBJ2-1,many,TGTGCCAGCAGCCCTCGGGACTCATCTTCCAATGAGCAGTTCTTC,CASSPRDSSSNEQFF
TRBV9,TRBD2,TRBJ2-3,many,TGTGCCAGCAGCGTGAGCGGGGGGGGTGACACAGATACGCAGTATTTT,CASSVSGGGDTDTQYF
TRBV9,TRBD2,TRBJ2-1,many,TGTGCCAGCAACCCTAGCGGGGGGTACTACAATGAGCAGTTCTTC,CASNPSGGYYNEQFF
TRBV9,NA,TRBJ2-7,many,TGTGCCAGCAGCGTAGAGGGGACCCTCCCCTACGAGCAGTACTTC,CASSVEGTLPYEQYF
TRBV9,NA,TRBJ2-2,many,TGTGCCAGCAGCGGATGGGGGCAGAACACCGGGGAGCTGTTTTTT,CASSGWGQNTGELFF
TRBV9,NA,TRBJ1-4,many,TGTGCCAGCAGCGCCCTGACAGGAGATAATGAAAAACTGTTTTTT,CASSALTGDNEKLFF
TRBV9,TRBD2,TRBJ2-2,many,TGTGCCAGCAGCGTAGGCTCAGCGGGGGCCCTCACCGGGGAGCTGTTTTTT,CASSVGSAGALTGELFF
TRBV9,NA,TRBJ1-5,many,TGTGCCAGCAGCGTAGGGGCCCAGGGAAATCAGCCCCAGCATTTT,CASSVGAQGNQPQHF
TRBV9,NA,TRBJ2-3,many,TGTGCCAGCAGCGTAAATACCGGAGATACGCAGTATTTT,CASSVNTGDTQYF
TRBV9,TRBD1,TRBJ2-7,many,TGTGCCAGCAGCGTCAACTGGGACAGTGGGGTCCACGAGCAGTACTTC,CASSVNWDSGVHEQYF
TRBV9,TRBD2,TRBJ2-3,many,TGTGCCAGCAGCGTAAATCCCGGGACTAGCGGGGCGACGCAGTATTTT,CASSVNPGTSGATQYF
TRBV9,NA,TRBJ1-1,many,TGTGCCAGCAGCGTAGTCACGGGGAACACTGAAGCTTTCTTT,CASSVVTGNTEAFF
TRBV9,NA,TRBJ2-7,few,TGTGCCAGCAGCGTAGCCCGGGACTCCCTGGGGGAGCAGTACTTC,CASSVARDSLGEQYF
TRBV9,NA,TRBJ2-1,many,TGTGCCAGCAGCCCGGTAGGCGAAGGTGGGCAGTTCTTC,CASSPVGEGGQFF
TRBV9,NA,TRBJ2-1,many,TGTGCCAGCAGCCCAAGGGACTTTTTCCATGAGCAGTTCTTC,CASSPRDFFHEQFF
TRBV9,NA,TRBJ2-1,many,TGTGCCAGCAGCGCGAACGCAGTCTGGGGCAATGAGCAGTTCTTC,CASSANAVWGNEQFF
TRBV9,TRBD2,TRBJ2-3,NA,TGTGCCAGCAGCGTAGGGGTTAGCGGGGGGGCAGATACGCAGTATTTT,CASSVGVSGGADTQYF
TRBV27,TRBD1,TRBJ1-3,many,TGTGCCAGCAGCCCCTGGACAGGGGAGGGGGACACCATATATTTT,CASSPWTGEGDTIYF
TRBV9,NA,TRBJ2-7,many,TGTGCCAGCAGCGTAGGTCGGGCCACCTACGAGCAGTACTTC,CASSVGRATYEQYF
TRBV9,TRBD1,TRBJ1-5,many,TGTGCCAGCAGCGCCTCGGGACAGGACGCAAATCAGCCCCAGCATTTT,CASSASGQDANQPQHF
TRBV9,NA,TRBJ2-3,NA,TGTGCCAGCAGCGTAGAGGCTACTCAGGGGGATACGCAGTATTTT,CASSVEATQGDTQYF
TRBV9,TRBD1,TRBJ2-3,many,TGTGCCAGCAGCGTAGTGGTATTCGGGACAGGGACAGATACGCAGTATTTT,CASSVVVFGTGTDTQYF
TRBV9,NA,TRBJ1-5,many,TGTGCCAGCAGCCTTCACCCCGGGGATTCTGAGCCCCAGCATTTT,CASSLHPGDSEPQHF
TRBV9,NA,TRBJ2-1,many,TGTGCCAGCAGCACCGACGGGCGCCCCTCCTACAATGAGCAGTTCTTC,CASSTDGRPSYNEQFF
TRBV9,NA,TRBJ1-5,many,TGTGCCAGCAGCGTGGAGGAAAATCAGCCCCAGCATTTT,CASSVEENQPQHF
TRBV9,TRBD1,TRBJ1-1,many,TGTGCCAGCAGCGTAGACGAGGGGGCCTACACTGAAGCTTTCTTT,CASSVDEGAYTEAFF
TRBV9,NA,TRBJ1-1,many,TGTGCCAGCAGCGTAGACGGGGCTCCCCCCATGGCTGAAGCTTTCTTT,CASSVDGAPPMAEAFF
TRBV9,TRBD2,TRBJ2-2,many,TGTGCCAGCAGCGCTAGCGGGGGGGCCGGGTCCCCCGGGGAGCTGTTTTTT,CASSASGGAGSPGELFF
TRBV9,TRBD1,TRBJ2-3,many,TGTGCCAGCAGCCCAAGACAGGGGGGTCTGGATACGCAGTATTTT,CASSPRQGGLDTQYF
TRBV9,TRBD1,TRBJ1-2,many,TGTGCCAGCAGCGCTCGACACAGGGGGATCGGCTACACCTTC,CASSARHRGIGYTF
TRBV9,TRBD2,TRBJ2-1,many,TGTGCCAGCAGCGTAGGGTCAGGACTAGAGAGTGAGCAGTTCTTC,CASSVGSGLESEQFF
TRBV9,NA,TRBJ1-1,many,TGTGCCAGCAGCGTAGAGGTGCTCGCGAACACTGAAGCTTTCTTT,CASSVEVLANTEAFF
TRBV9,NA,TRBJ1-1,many,TGTGCCAGCAGCGCCGAGATGAACACTGAAGCTTTCTTT,CASSAEMNTEAFF
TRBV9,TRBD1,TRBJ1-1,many,TGTGCCAGCAGCGTGGGGACAGCGATGAACACTGAAGCTTTCTTT,CASSVGTAMNTEAFF
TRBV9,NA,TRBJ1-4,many,TGTGCCAGCAGCGTAGGCCCCGGGGGAGGGTCGGTTGAAAAACTGTTTTTT,CASSVGPGGGSVEKLFF
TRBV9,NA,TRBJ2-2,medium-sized,TGTGCCAGCAGCGTGCAGGGGTCCAGCGGGGAGCTGTTTTTT,CASSVQGSSGELFF
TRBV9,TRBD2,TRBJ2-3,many,TGTGCCAGCACCCTAGCCCCCAGCGGGGGACAAGGAGATACGCAGTATTTT,CASTLAPSGGQGDTQYF
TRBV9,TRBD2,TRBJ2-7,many,TGTGCCAGCAGCCTACAGATAGCTAGCGGGGGGGCCGGGGGCGAGCAGTACTTC,CASSLQIASGGAGGEQYF
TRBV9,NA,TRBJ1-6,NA,TGTGCCAGCAGCAAATACATGAGCTCCTATAATTCACCCCTCCACTTT,CASSKYMSSYNSPLHF
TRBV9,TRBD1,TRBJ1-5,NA,TGTGCCAGCAGCGACGGACAGGGGGCATTTGGCAATCAGCCCCAGCATTTT,CASSDGQGAFGNQPQHF
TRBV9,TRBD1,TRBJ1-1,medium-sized,TGTGCCAGCAGCGTAGGGGCAGGGGGCATCGGCACTGAAGCTTTCTTT,CASSVGAGGIGTEAFF
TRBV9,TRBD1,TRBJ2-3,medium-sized,TGTGCCAGCAGCGACTACAGGGGCGCAGGAGATACGCAGTATTTT,CASSDYRGAGDTQYF
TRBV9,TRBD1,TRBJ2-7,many,TGTGCCAGCAGCGTCGGGACAGGGGTCTACGAGCAGTACTTC,CASSVGTGVYEQYF